This T cell receptor beta chain was recovered during a study of cytomegalovirus exposure and HLA in healthy donors. Study in general: Early released data comprised 75 million to 100 million unique TCRs from HLA-typed donors.

CDR1 is SGHRS and CDR2 is YFSETQ in the germline V gene. Trimming removed 4 bases from V and 2 bases from J; junction bases left unmatched: 6. This CDR3 region has 16 residues. The primer mix had 60 Vbeta and 13 Jbeta primers. The assay was immunoSEQ multiplex PCR, and TCRdb's table has in-frame clones only and misses some. Of some 130,000 clones listed, around 80% are singletons. The chain employs TRBV5-1 and TRBJ2-7, with TRBD2 identical over 13 bases. The receptor was derived from a man younger than 40 in good health and CMV-seronegative. The sequencing input was PBMCs. The CDR3: CASSTGLAGLPYEQYF. In DNA form, the CDR3 reads TGCGCCAGCAGCACGGGACTAGCGGGACTTCCCTACGAGCAGTACTTC.